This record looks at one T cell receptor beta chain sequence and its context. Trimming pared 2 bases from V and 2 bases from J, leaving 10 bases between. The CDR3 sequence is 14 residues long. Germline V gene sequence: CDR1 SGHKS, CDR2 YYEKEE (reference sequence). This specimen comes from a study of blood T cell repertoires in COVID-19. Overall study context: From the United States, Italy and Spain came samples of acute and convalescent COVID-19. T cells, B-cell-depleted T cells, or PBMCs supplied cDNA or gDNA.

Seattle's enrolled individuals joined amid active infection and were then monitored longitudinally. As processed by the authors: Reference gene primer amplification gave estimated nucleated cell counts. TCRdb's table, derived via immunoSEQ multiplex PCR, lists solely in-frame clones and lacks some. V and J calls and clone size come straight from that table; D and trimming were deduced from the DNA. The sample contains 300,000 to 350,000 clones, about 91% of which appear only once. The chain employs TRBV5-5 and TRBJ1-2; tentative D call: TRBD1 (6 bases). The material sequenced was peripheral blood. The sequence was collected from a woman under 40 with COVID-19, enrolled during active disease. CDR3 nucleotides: TGTGCCAGCAGCTTCTGGGACACGAACTATGGCTACACCTTC. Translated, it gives CASSFWDTNYGYTF.